Presented here are 4 T cell receptor beta chains from one specimen sequenced in a study of OX40 agonist ivuxolimab in advanced cancers. The method was immunoSEQ multiplex PCR; TCRdb's version includes in-frame clones alone and lacks a portion of them. The table includes about 48,000 clones, around nine tenths detected once. The starting material was CD4+ or CD8+ T cells sorted from blood, obtained in a trial of the OX40 agonist ivuxolimab. The receptors originated from an adult with an advanced solid tumor such as melanoma, head and neck, liver or kidney cancer.

V gene TRBV6-5 combines with J gene TRBJ2-7; D may be TRBD2 (6 bases). Germline V gene lookup returns CDR1 MNHEY and CDR2 SVGAGI. The CDR3 is made up of 15 amino acids. Trimming removed 5 bases from V and 0 bases from J, with 14 bases in between. CDR3 loop: CASSPGTFSSYEQYF. The CDR3 DNA is TGTGCCAGCAGTCCCGGGACTTTCAGCTCCTACGAGCAGTACTTC.

This chain links TRBV4-1 with TRBJ1-1, with D possibly matching TRBD1 (6 bases). Trimming took off 5 bases at V and 6 bases at J, with 16 bases between the two ends. CDR1 is MGHRA and CDR2 is YSYEKL in the germline V gene. The CDR3 sequence is 14 residues long. The DNA of the CDR3 is TGCGCCAGCAGCGAGGGCAGGGGCTATCCTGAAGCTTTCTTT. This encodes CASSEGRGYPEAFF.

This sequence joins TRBV7-9 and TRBJ2-1; the D is unclear. Trimming shortened V by 1 base and J by 6 bases, and 7 bases separated the two germline ends. Germline lookup yields CDR1 SEHNR and CDR2 FQNEAQ (reference sequence). The CDR3 sequence is 13 residues long. CDR3 DNA sequence: TGTGCCAGCAGCTTAGGACTCAGCAATGAGCAGTTCTTC. As protein: CASSLGLSNEQFF.

This clone was found a few times. The V gene is TRBV7-9, the J gene TRBJ2-5; D call uncertain. The CDR3 is made up of 13 amino acids. V lost 5 bases, J lost 2 bases, and 9 bases lay in between. Germline-derived CDR1 and CDR2 are SEHNR and FQNEAQ (reference sequence). CDR3 DNA sequence: TGTGCCAGCAGCCATGGCCTACAAGAGACCCAGTACTTC. This codes for CASSHGLQETQYF.